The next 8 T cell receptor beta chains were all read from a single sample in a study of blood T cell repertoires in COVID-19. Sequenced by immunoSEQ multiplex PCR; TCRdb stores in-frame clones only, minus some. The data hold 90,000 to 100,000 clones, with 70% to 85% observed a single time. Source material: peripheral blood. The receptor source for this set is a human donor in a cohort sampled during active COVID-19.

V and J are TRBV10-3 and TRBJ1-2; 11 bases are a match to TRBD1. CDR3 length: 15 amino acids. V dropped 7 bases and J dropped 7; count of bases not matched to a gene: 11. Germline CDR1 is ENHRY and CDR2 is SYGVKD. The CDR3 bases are TGTGCCATCAACCCTGGACAGGGGGCGCTTTCTGGCTACACCTTC. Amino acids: CAINPGQGALSGYTF.

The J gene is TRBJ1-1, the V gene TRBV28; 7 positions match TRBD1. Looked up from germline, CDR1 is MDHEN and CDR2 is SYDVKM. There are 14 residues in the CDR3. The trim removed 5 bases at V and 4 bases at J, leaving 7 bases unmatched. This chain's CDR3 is CASSIPGQSTEAFF. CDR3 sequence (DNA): TGTGCCAGCAGTATACCGGGACAGAGCACTGAAGCTTTCTTT. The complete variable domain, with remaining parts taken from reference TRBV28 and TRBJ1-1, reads DVKVTQSSRYLVKRTGEKVFLECVQDMDHENMFWYRQDPGLGLRLIYFSYDVKMKEKGDIPEGYSVSREKKERFSLILESASTNQTSMYLCASSIPGQSTEAFFGQGTRLTVV.

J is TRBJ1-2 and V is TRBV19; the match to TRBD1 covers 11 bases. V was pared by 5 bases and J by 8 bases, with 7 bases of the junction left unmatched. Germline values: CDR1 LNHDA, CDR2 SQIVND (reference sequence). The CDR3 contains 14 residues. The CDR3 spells CASSPTGQGAGYTF. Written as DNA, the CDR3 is TGTGCCAGTAGTCCGACAGGACAGGGGGCAGGCTACACCTTC.

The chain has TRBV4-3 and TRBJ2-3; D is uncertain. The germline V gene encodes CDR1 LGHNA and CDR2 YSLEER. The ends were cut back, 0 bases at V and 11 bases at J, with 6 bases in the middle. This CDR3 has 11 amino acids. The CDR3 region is CASSQDRRQYF. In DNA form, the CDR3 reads TGCGCCAGCAGCCAAGATAGGAGGCAGTATTTT.

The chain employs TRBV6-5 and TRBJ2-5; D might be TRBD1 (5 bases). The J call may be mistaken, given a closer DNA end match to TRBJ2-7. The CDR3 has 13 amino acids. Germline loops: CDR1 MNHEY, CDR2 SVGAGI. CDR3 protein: CASSQFQGYEQYF. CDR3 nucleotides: TGTGCCAGCAGTCAATTCCAGGGTTACGAGCAGTACTTC.

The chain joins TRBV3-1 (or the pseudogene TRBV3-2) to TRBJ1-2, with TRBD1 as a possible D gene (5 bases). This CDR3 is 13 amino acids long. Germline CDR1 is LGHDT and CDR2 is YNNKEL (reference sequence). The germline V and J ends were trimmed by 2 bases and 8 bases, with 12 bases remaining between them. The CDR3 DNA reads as TGTGCCAGCAGCCAACAGGGCCGAGAGGGCTACACCTTC. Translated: CASSQQGREGYTF.

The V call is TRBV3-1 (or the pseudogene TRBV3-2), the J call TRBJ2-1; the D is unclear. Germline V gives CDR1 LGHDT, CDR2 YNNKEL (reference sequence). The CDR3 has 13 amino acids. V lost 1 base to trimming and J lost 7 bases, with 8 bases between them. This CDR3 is CASSQVSRNEQFF. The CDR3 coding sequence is TGTGCCAGCAGCCAAGTCAGCAGGAATGAGCAGTTCTTC.

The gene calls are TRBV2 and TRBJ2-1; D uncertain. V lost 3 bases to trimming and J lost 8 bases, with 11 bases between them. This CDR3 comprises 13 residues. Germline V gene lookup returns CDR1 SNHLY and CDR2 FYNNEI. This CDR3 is CASSDTGSDEQFF. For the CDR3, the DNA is TGTGCCAGCAGTGATACGGGTTCGGATGAGCAGTTCTTC.